These 17 T cell receptor beta chains were sequenced from one sample in a study of T cell repertoires in cytomegalovirus infection. TCRdb reanalysed the reads using MiXCR and keeps one entry per CDR3 protein. Among about 920,000 distinct CDR3 sequences listed, approximately 31% were seen once. The antigens for these receptors are not known. The source was cultured CD8+ T cells from PBMCs, collected from culture after CMV antigen stimulation. These receptor sequences come from a human donor in good health (CMV status not recorded). Some clones in this sample may be carry-over from other donors' samples.

This clonotype came up a few times. V and J are TRBV14 and TRBJ2-1; D is perhaps TRBD1 (6 bases). The V gene's germline CDR1 is SGHDN and CDR2 FVKESK. Trimming stripped 0 bases from V and 3 bases from J, with 12 bases between. The CDR3 consists of 16 residues. CDR3 in amino acids: CASSQEDTGYYNEQFF. For the CDR3, the DNA is TGTGCCAGCAGCCAAGAAGATACAGGGTACTACAATGAGCAGTTCTTC. Together with reference TRBV14 and TRBJ2-1, the CDR3 gives the full variable domain: EAGVTQFPSHSVIEKGQTVTLRCDPISGHDNLYWYRRVMGKEIKFLLHFVKESKQDESGMPNNRFLAERTGGTYSTLKVQPAELEDSGVYFCASSQEDTGYYNEQFFGPGTRLTVL.

A few counts support this clonotype. The chain employs TRBV28 and TRBJ1-4, with 7 bases that match TRBD1. CDR1 MDHEN and CDR2 SYDVKM come from the germline V gene. The CDR3 is 16 amino acids. Trimming at V came to 6 bases and at J to 3 bases, leaving 10 bases not matched to a gene. The CDR3 protein is CASREIRTGANEKLFF. As DNA, the CDR3 is TGTGCCAGCAGGGAAATTCGGACAGGCGCTAATGAAAAACTGTTTTTT.

The J gene is TRBJ1-1, the V gene TRBV27; D not certain. CDR1 is MNHEY and CDR2 is SMNVEV in the germline V gene (reference sequence). The CDR3 length is 13 residues. V was cut by 4 bases and J by 4 bases, with 10 bases left in between. The CDR3 region has the DNA TGTGCCAGCAGTTCCCTATCAATCACTGAAGCTTTCTTT. It yields the protein CASSSLSITEAFF.

This clonotype was detected ten times or more. The genes are TRBV28 and TRBJ1-5; D is ambiguous. The length of the CDR3 is 16 residues. Looked up from germline, CDR1 is MDHEN and CDR2 is SYDVKM. V lost 3 bases and J lost 2, with 14 bases in between. CDR3 amino acids: CASSFRHGRRNQPQHF. The CDR3 coding sequence is TGTGCCAGCAGTTTTCGTCACGGGAGGCGCAATCAGCCCCAGCATTTT.

This chain links TRBV15 with TRBJ2-1; D possibly corresponds to TRBD1 (6 bases). V was clipped by 0 bases and J by 7 bases, with 13 bases between them. The CDR3 sequence is 15 residues long. Germline CDR1 reads LNHNV; CDR2 reads YYDKDF (reference sequence). CDR3 nucleotides: TGTGCCACCAGCAGAGAGGTCAGGGGCGGGAATGAGCAGTTCTTC. Amino acids: CATSREVRGGNEQFF. The variable domain in full, with the rest retrieved from reference TRBV15 and TRBJ2-1, is DAMVIQNPRYQVTQFGKPVTLSCSQTLNHNVMYWYQQKSSQAPKLLFHYYDKDFNNEADTPDNFQSRRPNTSFCFLDIRSPGLGDTAMYLCATSREVRGGNEQFFGPGTRLTVL.

The chain carries TRBV7-9 and TRBJ1-1; 7 bases align to TRBD1. V lost 0 bases to trimming and J lost 12 bases; unmatched junction nucleotides: 19. This CDR3 has 17 residues. Germline CDR1 is SEHNR and CDR2 is FQNEAQ (reference sequence). The DNA for the CDR3 is TGTGCCAGCAGCTTAGCGACGGGACCCCCCGGGACAGTCTTCTCTTTCTTT. Protein product: CASSLATGPPGTVFSFF.

This clonotype has just a few counts. This chain joins TRBV15 and TRBJ1-1; a weak D match, TRBD1 (5 bases). V lost 8 bases and J lost 4, with 14 bases in between. Per germline, CDR1 LNHNV and CDR2 YYDKDF (reference sequence). The CDR3 contains 13 residues. The CDR3 loop is CATRLLGGTEAFF. CDR3 nucleotides: TGTGCCACCCGTCTCTTGGGGGGCACTGAAGCTTTCTTT. Together with reference TRBV15 and TRBJ1-1, the CDR3 gives the full variable domain: DAMVIQNPRYQVTQFGKPVTLSCSQTLNHNVMYWYQQKSSQAPKLLFHYYDKDFNNEADTPDNFQSRRPNTSFCFLDIRSPGLGDTAMYLCATRLLGGTEAFFGQGTRLTVV.

The rearrangement uses TRBV7-8 and TRBJ2-2; TRBD2 is a possible D gene (7 bases). V was trimmed by 5 bases and J by 6 bases, leaving 16 bases between them. CDR1 SGHVS and CDR2 FQNEAQ come from the germline V gene. The CDR3 has 15 amino acids. CDR3: CASSPRRGGAGELFF. The DNA of the CDR3 is TGTGCCAGCAGCCCCCGAAGGGGGGGGGCCGGGGAGCTGTTTTTT.

CDR3 protein: CASSFSGGYSNQPQHF. CDR3 DNA: TGTGCCAGCAGTTTCTCAGGGGGGTATAGCAATCAGCCCCAGCATTTT. The V call is TRBV27, the J call TRBJ1-5; 7 bases agree with TRBD1. The CDR3 covers 16 residues. Germline V gene sequence: CDR1 MNHEY, CDR2 SMNVEV (reference sequence). V lost 3 bases, J lost 0 bases, and 5 bases stayed unmatched.

This CDR3 reads CATSWRSGGDVEQFF. The CDR3 DNA reads as TGTGCCACTTCTTGGCGTAGCGGGGGGGATGTTGAGCAGTTCTTC. The V and J genes are TRBV19 and TRBJ2-1; 11 bases line up with TRBD2. Germline V gene data show CDR1 as LNHDA and CDR2 as SQIVND (reference sequence). There are 15 residues in the CDR3. V shed 10 bases, J shed 9 bases, and the junction held 14 bases outside the gene matches. Looking up the rest from reference TRBV19 and TRBJ2-1 gives the full variable domain: DGGITQSPKYLFRKEGQNVTLSCEQNLNHDAMYWYRQDPGQGLRLIYYSQIVNDFQKGDIAEGYSVSREKKESFPLTVTSAQKNPTAFYLCATSWRSGGDVEQFFGPGTRLTVL.

The chain links TRBV2 to TRBJ2-2; 8 bases are a match to TRBD1. Unmatched junction bases numbered 4, after V lost 4 bases and J lost 3 bases. The CDR3 consists of 15 residues. Germline CDR1 SNHLY, CDR2 FYNNEI. The CDR3 DNA is TGTGCCAGCAGTGCTGACAGGGGATACACCGGGGAGCTGTTTTTT. This sequence encodes CASSADRGYTGELFF.

The chain recombines TRBV5-4 with TRBJ2-1, with 10 bases lining up with TRBD2. The germline gives CDR1 SGHNT, CDR2 YYREEE (reference sequence). V shed 4 bases, J shed 7 bases, and the junction held 11 bases outside the gene matches. The CDR3 is 16 residues long. The CDR3 loop is CASSLLKRGGLNEQFF. CDR3 DNA sequence: TGTGCCAGCAGCCTCCTAAAGCGGGGGGGCCTAAATGAGCAGTTCTTC.

The V call is TRBV6-5, the J call TRBJ1-2, with D perhaps TRBD1 (5 bases). The CDR3 is 15 residues long. Per germline, CDR1 MNHEY and CDR2 SVGAGI. Trimming left V 2 bases short and J 5 bases short, with 15 bases between. CDR3 amino acids: CASSYGMSRVYGYTF. The DNA for the CDR3 is TGTGCCAGCAGTTACGGGATGAGCAGGGTGTATGGCTACACCTTC.

This clonotype was seen a few times. V is TRBV24-1 and J is TRBJ2-7, with 8 nucleotides matching TRBD2. CDR1 and CDR2 from the germline V gene are KGHDR and SFDVKD. The CDR3 runs to 16 residues. Trimming removed 7 bases from V and 3 bases from J; junction bases left unmatched: 13. The CDR3 DNA reads as TGTGCCACCAGGGCCCTCACTAGCGGCCTATGCTACGAGCAGTACGTC. Translated: CATRALTSGLCYEQYV.

This clonotype was observed a handful of times. The V and J genes are TRBV7-9 and TRBJ1-5, with D perhaps TRBD1 (6 bases). The V end lost 10 bases, the J end lost 5 bases, and 18 bases lay between the germline ends. Looked up from germline, CDR1 is SEHNR and CDR2 is FQNEAQ (reference sequence). CDR3 length equals 14 residues. As DNA, the CDR3 is TGTGCCACCTCACAGGGAGGGGCCTATCAGCCCCAGCATTTT. This codes for CATSQGGAYQPQHF.

The chain uses TRBV20-1 and TRBJ2-3; D might be TRBD1 (6 bases). There are 14 residues in the CDR3. The V and J ends lost 7 bases and 4 bases respectively, with 18 bases between them. Germline CDR1 is DFQATT and CDR2 is SNEGSKA (reference sequence). The CDR3 sequence is CSGTNFPGADTQYF. The CDR3 DNA sequence: TGCAGTGGGACGAACTTCCCAGGGGCAGATACGCAGTATTTT.

The CDR3 bases are TGTGCCAGCAGCTTAGGGGGGACTAGCCTTTCCACAGATACGCAGTATTTT. Protein product: CASSLGGTSLSTDTQYF. The J gene is TRBJ2-3, the V gene TRBV13, with 9 bases that match TRBD2. V shed 0 bases and J 2 bases; nucleotides not matched to a gene: 6. Germline V CDR1 and CDR2: PRHDT, FYEKMQ (reference sequence). The CDR3 contains 17 residues.